This T cell receptor (beta chain) came from a study of shared clonotypes between healthy human individuals. Study results and caveats: Few donors restricted represented genetic and exposure-history diversity.

Original data processing: ImmunoSEQ output held junction-only sequences without quality scores, so filtering differed. This table comes from immunoSEQ multiplex PCR, and its TCRdb copy is limited to in-frame clones, with some not included. Clone size and the V and J calls come from that table; the DNA yielded D and trimming. The table has about 730,000 clones, around 77% seen once. This clone was seen a handful of times. Its matching antigen is unknown. The sample was memory CD4+ T cells sorted from blood. Subset noted: CD45RA-negative fraction. This TCR came from a young woman in good health.

CDR3 in amino acids: CATGVQARYGYTF. The CDR3 DNA sequence: TGCGCCACCGGGGTACAGGCCAGGTATGGCTACACCTTC. This rearrangement joins TRBV10-2 to TRBJ1-2; possibly TRBD1 for D (5 bases). Germline CDR1 reads WSHSY; CDR2 reads SAAADI. The CDR3 consists of 13 residues. The V end lost 10 bases, the J end lost 5 bases, and 17 bases lay between the germline ends.